The 9 T cell receptor beta chains listed next were all sequenced from one sample in a study of shared clonotypes between healthy human individuals. The naive CD8 population came from CD45RO-negative cells selected for CCR7, without terminally differentiated effector memory CD45RA+ cells. Using immunoSEQ multiplex PCR, the repertoire was profiled, and TCRdb retains in-frame clones only, with some absent. The sample contains approximately 600,000 clones, 90% to 95% of which appear only once. The source material was naive CD8+ T cells sorted from blood. Every receptor here comes from a woman aged 30 to 39 in good health.

The chain links TRBV15 to TRBJ2-7; no reliable D call. CDR3 size: 12 residues. The V end was cut by 0 bases, the J end by 4 bases, with 4 bases between. Looked up from germline, CDR1 is LNHNV and CDR2 is YYDKDF (reference sequence). CDR3 in DNA: TGTGCCACCAGCAGAGAGGGTTACGAGCAGTACTTC. Translation gives CATSREGYEQYF.

CDR3 sequence (DNA): TGCGCCAGCGGTCGGGTCGCCTACGAGCAGTACTTC. Translating it yields CASGRVAYEQYF. This chain connects TRBV5-1 to TRBJ2-7; D ambiguous. Trimming removed 7 bases at V and 2 bases at J, with 10 bases between. The CDR3 length is 12 residues. Per the germline V gene, CDR1 is SGHRS and CDR2 is YFSETQ.

This chain uses TRBV6-1 with TRBJ2-3, with D uncertain. Germline V lookup: CDR1 MNHNS, CDR2 SASEGT. The CDR3 runs 14 residues. Trimming took 2 bases from V and 5 from J, leaving 11 bases between them. In DNA, the CDR3 is TGTGCCAGCAGTGAATTCGGGCGGATAGATACGCAGTATTTT. Amino acid sequence: CASSEFGRIDTQYF.

The rearrangement joins TRBV21-1 to TRBJ2-7; the table's D call, TRBD2, was not checked against the DNA. TRBV21-1 is deemed a pseudogene. The CDR3 is 15 residues long. The CDR3 loop reads CASSKPGTREYEQYF. CDR3 in DNA: TGTGCCAGCAGCAAACCGGGGACTAGGGAGTACGAGCAGTACTTC.

The chain couples TRBV27 to TRBJ1-2, with 11 bases identical to TRBD1. The CDR3 sequence is 15 residues long. CDR1 MNHEY and CDR2 SMNVEV come from the germline V gene (reference sequence). J was trimmed by 8 bases and V by 5 bases; bases with no gene match: 10. For the CDR3, the DNA is TGTGCCAGCAGTCAGGGGACAGGGGGGAGTGGGGGCTACACCTTC. This encodes CASSQGTGGSGGYTF.

The chain joins TRBV7-9 to TRBJ2-5; 7 bases are a match to TRBD1. V lost 5 bases and J lost 5; bases outside the gene matches: 5. CDR3 length equals 13 residues. Germline loops: CDR1 SEHNR, CDR2 FQNEAQ (reference sequence). The CDR3 sequence: CASSPGQAETQYF. CDR3 DNA sequence: TGTGCCAGCAGCCCCGGACAGGCTGAGACCCAGTACTTC.

This chain links TRBV29-1 with TRBJ1-2; a weak D match, TRBD1 (5 bases). The CDR3 is 14 residues long. Germline-derived CDR1 and CDR2 are SQVTM and ANQGSEA. V was clipped by 0 bases and J by 8 bases, with 16 bases between them. The CDR3 here is CSVEEFRDQGGYTF. In nucleotides, the CDR3 is TGCAGCGTTGAAGAGTTCAGGGACCAGGGAGGCTACACCTTC.

This rearrangement joins TRBV4-1 to TRBJ2-3; 7 positions match TRBD1. V was pared by 1 base and J by 0 bases, with 1 base of the junction left unmatched. The germline V gene encodes CDR1 MGHRA and CDR2 YSYEKL. The CDR3 totals 15 residues. The CDR3 DNA is TGCGCCAGCAGCCAAGGACAGGGCAGCACAGATACGCAGTATTTT. Amino acid sequence: CASSQGQGSTDTQYF.

The chain joins TRBV10-3 to TRBJ2-7; D is unresolved. This CDR3 is built from 13 residues. Trimming removed 3 bases at V and 4 bases at J, with 10 bases between. From germline, CDR1 is ENHRY and CDR2 SYGVKD. CDR3 in amino acids: CAISEAQSYEQYF. As DNA, the CDR3 is TGTGCCATCAGTGAAGCACAAAGTTACGAGCAGTACTTC.